Presented here are 32 T cell receptor beta chains from one specimen sequenced in a study of OX40 agonist ivuxolimab in advanced cancers. Clones were sequenced by immunoSEQ multiplex PCR, and TCRdb holds only the in-frame ones, with some missing. The sample lists more than 45,000 clones; almost 85% were seen once. The sample here was CD4+ or CD8+ T cells sorted from blood, taken in a trial of the OX40 agonist ivuxolimab. The receptors shown here come from an adult with an advanced solid tumor such as melanoma, head and neck, liver or kidney cancer.

The genes are TRBV7-3 and TRBJ2-3; D not certain. The germline V gene has CDR1 SGHTA and CDR2 FQGTGA. The CDR3 length is 13 residues. V was cut by 3 bases and J by 1 base, with 5 bases left in between. CDR3 amino acids: CASSLWGTDTQYF. In DNA, the CDR3 is TGTGCCAGCAGCTTGTGGGGCACAGATACGCAGTATTTT.

V and J are TRBV5-8 and TRBJ1-4; D is possibly TRBD1 (5 bases). V lost 6 bases to trimming and J lost 4 bases, with 16 bases between them. The CDR3 runs 15 residues. CDR1 SGHTS and CDR2 YDEGEE come from the germline V gene. CDR3 residues: CASTGGAPINEKLFF. In nucleotides, the CDR3 is TGTGCCAGCACCGGTGGGGCACCTATTAATGAAAAACTGTTTTTT.

The chain links TRBV5-4 to TRBJ2-7; D possibly uses TRBD1 or TRBD2 (7 bases each). The V and J ends lost 4 bases and 4 bases respectively, with 15 bases between them. Germline V lookup: CDR1 SGHNT, CDR2 YYREEE (reference sequence). This CDR3 spans 14 amino acids. The CDR3 region has the DNA TGTGCCAGCAGCCCGACAGGGAGGGTTTACGAGCAGTACTTC. Translation: CASSPTGRVYEQYF.

V is TRBV28 and J is TRBJ1-1; 7 bases match TRBD1. The CDR3 loop spans 14 amino acids. V was pared by 5 bases and J by 4 bases, with 7 bases of the junction left unmatched. CDR1 and CDR2 from the germline V gene are MDHEN and SYDVKM. The CDR3 protein is CASSPQGGSTEAFF. In DNA form, the CDR3 reads TGTGCCAGCAGTCCTCAGGGGGGAAGCACTGAAGCTTTCTTT. The full variable domain, in which reference TRBV28 and TRBJ1-1 provide the parts outside the CDR3, is DVKVTQSSRYLVKRTGEKVFLECVQDMDHENMFWYRQDPGLGLRLIYFSYDVKMKEKGDIPEGYSVSREKKERFSLILESASTNQTSMYLCASSPQGGSTEAFFGQGTRLTVV.

This clone was recorded a few times. The chain combines TRBV5-1 with TRBJ2-7; 8 nucleotides align to TRBD1. The junction had 2 bases not matched to a gene; V was cut back by 1 base and J by 5 bases. The CDR3 consists of 13 residues. CDR1 and CDR2 from the germline V gene are SGHRS and YFSETQ. CDR3 residues: CASSLTGGHEQYF. The CDR3 DNA reads TGCGCCAGCAGCTTGACAGGGGGACACGAGCAGTACTTC.

This clone has only one observation. This chain links TRBV19 with TRBJ2-1; maybe TRBD2 (6 bases). V shed 8 bases and J shed 8 bases, with 13 bases lying between them. Per germline, CDR1 LNHDA and CDR2 SQIVND (reference sequence). The CDR3 consists of 12 residues. The CDR3 DNA follows: TGTGCCAGTGGGCGGAGGGTTGATGAGCAGTTCTTC. Its translation is CASGRRVDEQFF.

The V and J genes are TRBV25-1 and TRBJ2-1; D is perhaps TRBD1 or TRBD2 (6 bases each). Trimming stripped 7 bases from V and 4 bases from J, with 14 bases between. Germline V lookup: CDR1 MGHDK, CDR2 SYGVNS. The CDR3 consists of 14 residues. In DNA form, the CDR3 reads TGTGCCAGCAACATCGGGGGCCCATACAATGAGCAGTTCTTC. Translation gives CASNIGGPYNEQFF.

The chain employs TRBV19 and TRBJ1-2; D not certain. This CDR3 contains 15 residues. Trimming took 2 bases from V and 3 from J, leaving 13 bases between them. CDR1 and CDR2 (germline): LNHDA, SQIVND (reference sequence). The CDR3 loop is CASSIQATSDYGYTF. Here the CDR3 DNA reads TGTGCCAGTAGTATACAGGCTACCTCGGACTATGGCTACACCTTC.

The chain combines TRBV5-1 with TRBJ2-5, with 7 bases matching TRBD2. The CDR3 has 17 residues. The trim removed 1 base at V and 6 bases at J, leaving 15 bases unmatched. From germline, CDR1 is SGHRS and CDR2 YFSETQ. CDR3 nucleotide sequence: TGCGCCAGCAGCTTGTCGGCTATGGCGGGAGAGGGACAGACCCAGTACTTC. Encoded protein: CASSLSAMAGEGQTQYF.

The CDR3 spells CANGQGTYEQYF. CDR3 sequence (DNA): TGTGCCAACGGACAGGGAACCTACGAGCAGTACTTC. This sequence joins TRBV2 and TRBJ2-7; TRBD1 agrees at 8 bases. The length of the CDR3 is 12 residues. V was clipped by 10 bases and J by 2 bases; unmatched bases: 4. Germline V gene lookup returns CDR1 SNHLY and CDR2 FYNNEI.

This chain connects TRBV6-5 to TRBJ1-1, with D possibly being TRBD1 (5 bases). Germline V gene lookup returns CDR1 MNHEY and CDR2 SVGAGI. V was shortened by 5 bases and J by 1 base, with 11 bases between the two germline ends. This CDR3 comprises 14 residues. Written as DNA, the CDR3 is TGTGCCAGCAGTCCAGAAAGGGGGAACACTGAAGCTTTCTTT. Translated: CASSPERGNTEAFF.

The chain links TRBV6-5 to TRBJ2-1; D might be TRBD2 (5 bases). Trimming shortened V by 6 bases and J by 5 bases, and 17 bases separated the two germline ends. Germline V lookup: CDR1 MNHEY, CDR2 SVGAGI. CDR3 length equals 15 residues. The CDR3 protein is CASSESGRTHNEQFF. DNA for the CDR3: TGTGCCAGCAGCGAGAGCGGTAGGACCCACAATGAGCAGTTCTTC.

V and J are TRBV9 and TRBJ2-5; the match to TRBD2 covers 8 bases. This CDR3 is 15 amino acids long. The V segment lost 4 bases and the J segment 2 bases; nucleotides outside the gene matches: 7. Germline CDR1 and CDR2: SGDLS and YYNGEE. The CDR3 protein is CASSRTSPGQETQYF. In DNA, the CDR3 is TGTGCCAGCAGCCGGACTAGCCCCGGGCAAGAGACCCAGTACTTC. Looking up the rest from reference TRBV9 and TRBJ2-5 gives the full variable domain: DSGVTQTPKHLITATGQRVTLRCSPRSGDLSVYWYQQSLDQGLQFLIQYYNGEERAKGNILERFSAQQFPDLHSELNLSSLELGDSALYFCASSRTSPGQETQYFGPGTRLLVL.

V gene TRBV28 combines with J gene TRBJ1-1, with 11 bases that match TRBD1. With 8 bases clipped from V and 7 bases from J, the junction kept 12 bases outside the gene matches. In germline, CDR1 is MDHEN, CDR2 SYDVKM. CDR3 length equals 15 residues. CDR3 residues: CASQPSRDRGFEAFF. CDR3 DNA sequence: TGTGCCAGCCAACCCTCCCGGGACAGGGGGTTTGAAGCTTTCTTT.

This clone was detected a few times. The chain employs TRBV18 and TRBJ2-5; 12 bases agree with TRBD2. The CDR3 length is 17 residues. From germline, CDR1 is KGHSH and CDR2 LQKENI. J lost 5 bases, V lost 2 bases, and 9 bases had no gene match. The CDR3 here is CASSPRILAGGPETQYF. The CDR3 coding sequence is TGTGCCAGCTCACCAAGGATCCTAGCGGGAGGGCCCGAGACCCAGTACTTC.

The chain is built from TRBV5-1 and TRBJ2-1; 7 bases are a match to TRBD1. V was clipped by 4 bases and J by 3 bases; unmatched bases: 7. The CDR3 sequence is 15 residues long. Germline CDR1 SGHRS, CDR2 YFSETQ. The CDR3 nucleotides are TGCGCCAGCAGCCCGGCGGACAGGCACTACAATGAGCAGTTCTTC. Its translation: CASSPADRHYNEQFF.

The chain joins TRBV12-5 to TRBJ2-7, with D possibly called TRBD1 or TRBD2 (5 bases each). Per the germline V gene, CDR1 is LGHNT and CDR2 is FRNRAP. V was clipped by 1 base and J by 3 bases, with 19 bases between them. This CDR3 region has 17 residues. CDR3: CASGLGNPGTVNYEQYF. The CDR3 DNA is TGTGCTAGTGGTTTGGGTAACCCCGGGACGGTGAACTACGAGCAGTACTTC.

The V call is TRBV10-3, the J call TRBJ1-4, with D perhaps matching TRBD1 (6 bases). Germline CDR1 reads ENHRY; CDR2 reads SYGVKD. This CDR3 comprises 16 residues. Trimming pared 2 bases from V and 4 bases from J, leaving 14 bases between. The chain's CDR3 is CAISERGQGINEKLFF. The CDR3 DNA follows: TGTGCCATCAGTGAGAGAGGGCAGGGGATTAATGAAAAACTGTTTTTT.

The chain has TRBV6-1 and TRBJ1-1; D is ambiguous. Germline assignment: CDR1 MNHNS and CDR2 SASEGT. V lost 2 bases, J lost 7 bases, and 11 bases lay in between. The CDR3 has 13 residues. This CDR3 is CASSESAGREAFF. The CDR3 DNA sequence: TGTGCCAGCAGTGAATCCGCAGGTCGTGAAGCTTTCTTT.

This rearrangement joins TRBV11-2 to TRBJ2-7, with TRBD1 matching 9 bases. The CDR3 extends over 15 amino acids. Germline values: CDR1 SGHAT, CDR2 FQNNGV. The ends lost 6 bases at V and 5 bases at J; junction bases unmatched: 11. CDR3 protein: CASSIGRDRVHEQYF. The CDR3 nucleotides read TGTGCCAGCAGTATAGGTAGGGACAGGGTGCACGAGCAGTACTTC.

The chain recombines TRBV28 with TRBJ2-1; tentative D call: TRBD1 (5 bases). Trimming cost V 5 bases and J 8 bases, with 7 bases left between them. The CDR3 has 11 residues. Looked up from germline, CDR1 is MDHEN and CDR2 is SYDVKM. For the CDR3, the DNA is TGTGCCAGCAGTCAGGGCTATGAGCAGTTCTTC. Its translation: CASSQGYEQFF.

The chain couples TRBV29-1 to TRBJ2-3, with D unclear. The CDR3 is 13 residues long. CDR1 is SQVTM and CDR2 is ANQGSEA in the germline V gene. With 6 bases removed from V and 1 base from J, the gap between germline ends came to 11 bases. This CDR3 is CSVSFLGTDTQYF. The CDR3 DNA is TGCAGCGTGTCGTTCCTCGGCACAGATACGCAGTATTTT.

The chain combines TRBV7-3 with TRBJ2-2; D perhaps matches TRBD1 (6 bases). Germline CDR1 reads SGHTA; CDR2 reads FQGTGA. V dropped 5 bases and J dropped 4 bases, with 14 bases sitting between them. This CDR3 is built from 15 residues. The CDR3 reads CASSPRGGTTGELFF. The CDR3 DNA is TGTGCCAGCAGCCCCCGAGGGGGAACCACCGGGGAGCTGTTTTTT.

Of note for this clone: This sample includes further DNA sequences coding for the same CDR3. The chain recombines TRBV20-1 with TRBJ2-3; D gene uncertain. The V end was cut by 6 bases, the J end by 6 bases, with 10 bases between. Germline V lookup: CDR1 DFQATT, CDR2 SNEGSKA (reference sequence). This CDR3 spans 11 amino acids. CDR3 in amino acids: CSAPFPDTQYF. In DNA form, the CDR3 reads TGCAGTGCGCCATTTCCGGATACGCAGTATTTT.

The rearrangement joins TRBV5-5 to TRBJ2-7; 8 bases are a match to TRBD2. Losses at the gene ends were 7 bases for V and 4 bases for J; bases not matched to a gene: 7. This CDR3 has 13 residues. Germline V gene data show CDR1 as SGHKS and CDR2 as YYEKEE (reference sequence). This chain's CDR3 is CASDSLAAYEQYF. The CDR3 region has the DNA TGTGCCAGCGACTCACTAGCGGCTTACGAGCAGTACTTC.

The chain recombines TRBV5-6 with TRBJ2-2, with TRBD1 matching 8 bases. Trimming removed 7 bases from V and 1 base from J; junction bases left unmatched: 9. From germline, CDR1 is SGHDT and CDR2 YYEEEE. CDR3 length: 16 residues. This CDR3 is CASVRGQELNTGELFF. The CDR3 region has the DNA TGTGCCAGCGTCAGGGGACAGGAGTTGAACACCGGGGAGCTGTTTTTT.

V gene TRBV7-2 combines with J gene TRBJ2-1; possibly TRBD2 for D (6 bases). Germline V lookup: CDR1 SGHTA, CDR2 FQGNSA. The CDR3 consists of 16 residues. The germline V and J ends were trimmed by 2 bases and 0 bases, with 11 bases remaining between them. CDR3 in amino acids: CASSLTGGYSYNEQFF. DNA of the CDR3: TGTGCCAGCAGCTTAACCGGGGGTTACTCCTACAATGAGCAGTTCTTC.

The V and J genes are TRBV5-5 and TRBJ2-2; 8 positions agree with TRBD1. Germline V gene data show CDR1 as SGHKS and CDR2 as YYEKEE (reference sequence). The CDR3 totals 15 residues. J lost 1 base, V lost 4 bases, and 3 bases had no gene match. The CDR3 bases are TGTGCCAGCAGCCGAGGGACAGGGAACACCGGGGAGCTGTTTTTT. Encoded protein: CASSRGTGNTGELFF.

The chain has TRBV11-3 and TRBJ2-1, with D unclear. The CDR3 extends over 12 amino acids. CDR1 is SGHNT and CDR2 is YENEEA in the germline V gene. V was cut by 5 bases and J by 4 bases, with 6 bases left in between. CDR3 protein: CASSANYNEQFF. The CDR3 DNA reads TGTGCCAGCAGCGCCAATTACAATGAGCAGTTCTTC.

The V gene is TRBV9, the J gene TRBJ1-5, with D possibly matching TRBD1 (5 bases). Germline CDR1 is SGDLS and CDR2 is YYNGEE. This CDR3 spans 17 amino acids. Trimming cost V 4 bases and J 0 bases, with 17 bases left between them. CDR3 residues: CASSNDQGTYSNQPQHF. CDR3 coding DNA: TGTGCCAGCAGCAATGACCAGGGAACTTATAGCAATCAGCCCCAGCATTTT.

V is TRBV28 and J is TRBJ1-2; no reliable D call. CDR1 MDHEN and CDR2 SYDVKM come from the germline V gene. Trimming pared 2 bases from V and 5 bases from J, leaving 6 bases between. This CDR3 is built from 12 residues. The CDR3 bases are TGTGCCAGCAGTTTAACGGGGTATGGCTACACCTTC. The encoded protein is CASSLTGYGYTF.

The chain combines TRBV11-2 with TRBJ2-1; TRBD2 agrees at 9 bases. The CDR3 has 16 residues. Germline V gives CDR1 SGHAT, CDR2 FQNNGV. V lost 6 bases, J lost 7 bases, and 13 bases stayed unmatched. CDR3 residues: CASRVLAGPPGNEQFF. The CDR3 nucleotides are TGTGCCAGCAGAGTACTAGCGGGTCCCCCTGGGAATGAGCAGTTCTTC. The whole variable domain, filled in from reference TRBV11-2 and TRBJ2-1, reads EAGVAQSPRYKIIEKRQSVAFWCNPISGHATLYWYQQILGQGPKLLIQFQNNGVVDDSQLPKDRFSAERLKGVDSTLKIQPAKLEDSAVYLCASRVLAGPPGNEQFFGPGTRLTVL.